The rows below give T cell receptor beta chains drawn from one sample of a study of T cell responses to AZD1222 COVID-19 vaccine. Some clones are missing from TCRdb's copy, which holds only in-frame ones; the method was immunoSEQ multiplex PCR. The table records about 46,000 clones, about 87% of them present only once. The sample was peripheral blood, taken 28 days after the second AZD1222 dose. The receptors derive from an adult who received the AZD1222 COVID-19 vaccine. Each CDR3 is given with its conserved first and last residue. The order of the fields is CDR3 protein, clone size, D gene, J gene, V gene. A D gene is named only where the DNA matches it firmly. Clone size is shown for a subset of rows, as once, few, many or a class of expanded clone.

CASSLAYLGSTEAFF,-,-,TRBJ1-1,TRBV5-4
CASSLVETRETQYF,-,-,TRBJ2-5,TRBV28
CASSSRLAGVNEQFF,-,TRBD2,TRBJ2-1,TRBV7-3
CASSFRTDTGELFF,-,-,TRBJ2-2,TRBV5-1
CSAYRNYEQFF,-,-,TRBJ2-1,TRBV20-1
CASSSGVWANVLTF,-,-,TRBJ2-6,TRBV5-8
CASSLGAGAGQPQHF,-,-,TRBJ1-5,TRBV5-6
CASSTLAGAYNEQFF,-,TRBD2,TRBJ2-1,TRBV5-1
CASSLQGRSEQFF,once,TRBD1,TRBJ2-1,TRBV3-1/TRBV3-2
CASSQFRGRSLF,-,-,TRBJ1-1,TRBV3-1/TRBV3-2
CASDGPLNTEAFF,-,-,TRBJ1-1,TRBV30
CASSQVNGRASYEQYF,-,TRBD2,TRBJ2-7,TRBV4-2
CASRLQGTDEQYF,-,-,TRBJ2-7,TRBV12-3/TRBV12-4
CASSIFVSGANVLTF,-,-,TRBJ2-6,TRBV19
CAIRGTGDEPQHF,once,TRBD1,TRBJ1-5,TRBV10-3
CASRTTGTSGRYNEQFF,-,TRBD2,TRBJ2-1,TRBV19
CASSVTPQNTEAFF,-,-,TRBJ1-1,TRBV9
CASSSTLSWESSYEQYF,-,-,TRBJ2-7,TRBV28
CASSVYSGGGQPQHF,-,-,TRBJ1-5,TRBV19
CASSQPAPNQPQHF,-,-,TRBJ1-5,TRBV19
CASSPNPGRSYEQYF,-,-,TRBJ2-7,TRBV5-1
CASSQTTGSEAFF,-,-,TRBJ1-1,TRBV18
CASSLGGAAGNTIYF,-,-,TRBJ1-3,TRBV7-2
CAISEFSANTGELFF,-,-,TRBJ2-2,TRBV10-3
CASSLQGTYGYTF,-,-,TRBJ1-2,TRBV28
CASSPRTGGSYTF,-,-,TRBJ1-2,TRBV4-1
CASSYELNQPQHF,-,-,TRBJ1-5,TRBV6-5
CASSRQPGTGYDNEQFF,-,TRBD1,TRBJ2-1,TRBV5-1
CASSLQVNTEAFF,-,-,TRBJ1-1,TRBV7-3
CASSLFLAAGRTDTQYF,-,-,TRBJ2-3,TRBV28
CASGYEQYF,few,-,TRBJ2-7,TRBV6-7
CASSLQGLRDQPQHF,-,-,TRBJ1-5,TRBV11-2
CASSLAGTSEYEQYF,-,TRBD2,TRBJ2-7,TRBV5-1
CASSPQGSTDTQYF,-,-,TRBJ2-3,TRBV5-1
CASSAQGYNEQFF,-,TRBD1,TRBJ2-1,TRBV2
CASSRTEAFF,-,-,TRBJ1-1,TRBV12-3/TRBV12-4
CASSDGRIYSNQPQHF,-,-,TRBJ1-5,TRBV19
CATGTGGVGEKLFF,-,TRBD1,TRBJ1-4,TRBV28
CASSNVISSTDTQYF,-,-,TRBJ2-3,TRBV19
CASRLAVYNEQFF,-,TRBD2,TRBJ2-1,TRBV10-3
CASSEPRGRDFRDEQYF,once,-,TRBJ2-7,TRBV6-1
CASDSGITDTQYF,-,TRBD2,TRBJ2-3,TRBV7-2
CASSIVWGTIGEQYF,-,-,TRBJ2-7,TRBV19
CATPITDTEAFF,-,-,TRBJ1-1,TRBV2
CASSLGVANYNEQFF,once,-,TRBJ2-1,TRBV7-2
CASSQGEGSAYEQYF,-,TRBD2,TRBJ2-7,TRBV4-1
CASSQDGPGGIDGYTF,-,TRBD1,TRBJ1-2,TRBV4-3
CASTERWTSGGSYNEQFF,-,TRBD2,TRBJ2-1,TRBV11-2
CASSPLATDTQYF,-,-,TRBJ2-3,TRBV3-1/TRBV3-2
CASSQGANPDYGYTF,-,TRBD1,TRBJ1-2,TRBV28